This TCR beta chain came from a study of blood T cell repertoires in COVID-19. Study in general: The study drew acute and convalescent COVID-19 samples from the United States, Italy and Spain.

Per the original data handling: Researchers report that nucleated cell counts were estimated from reference gene primer amplification. Method: immunoSEQ multiplex PCR; TCRdb's copy keeps in-frame clones and lacks some. V and J calls and clone size are as listed in that table; D and trimming were resolved from the DNA. Among around 100,000 clones listed, roughly 88% were seen once. This clonotype originated in an elderly man with acute or convalescent COVID-19. Sample: peripheral blood.

The CDR3 loop is CASSPQGASGNTIYF. The CDR3 DNA reads TGTGCCAGTAGTCCCCAGGGGGCGTCTGGAAACACCATATATTTT. J is TRBJ1-3 and V is TRBV19; 8 bases agree with TRBD1. CDR3 length: 15 amino acids. The germline V gene encodes CDR1 LNHDA and CDR2 SQIVND (reference sequence). V lost 5 bases, J lost 1 base, and 4 bases stayed unmatched.